These 5 T cell receptor beta chains share one sample of origin, sequenced in a study of cytomegalovirus exposure and HLA in healthy donors. Both 60 Vbeta primers and 13 Jbeta primers went into the PCR. Some clones are missing from TCRdb's copy, which holds only in-frame ones; the method was immunoSEQ multiplex PCR. The sample comprises approximately 140,000 clones, roughly three fifths of which are singletons, and 6.5% rests with the top ten. Sequencing was performed on PBMCs. The origin of the receptors is a woman aged 55 to 70 in good health and CMV-seronegative.

The chain combines TRBV7-2 with TRBJ1-4, with 7 bases that match TRBD1. V shed 5 bases and J 4 bases; nucleotides not matched to a gene: 7. CDR1 and CDR2 (germline): SGHTA, FQGNSA. This CDR3 has 15 residues. CDR3 sequence reads: CASSRRTGLNEKLFF. The DNA for the CDR3 is TGTGCCAGCAGCCGAAGGACAGGCCTTAATGAAAAACTGTTTTTT. The entire variable domain, with the rest obtained from reference TRBV7-2 and TRBJ1-4, is as follows: GAGVSQSPSNKVTEKGKDVELRCDPISGHTALYWYRQSLGQGLEFLIYFQGNSAPDKSGLPSDRFSAERTGGSVSTLTIQRTQQEDSAVYLCASSRRTGLNEKLFFGSGTQLSVL.

This clone has just a few counts. The chain combines TRBV9 with TRBJ1-5; the match to TRBD1 covers 7 bases. The CDR3 is 16 amino acids. Losses at the gene ends were 0 bases for V and 2 bases for J; bases not matched to a gene: 5. Germline CDR1 SGDLS, CDR2 YYNGEE. The CDR3 DNA sequence: TGTGCCAGCAGCGTAGGAGGGGGCGCGGGCAATCAGCCCCAGCATTTT. Translating gives CASSVGGGAGNQPQHF.

This chain uses TRBV9 with TRBJ2-3, with 8 bases identical to TRBD2. Losses at the gene ends were 4 bases for V and 2 bases for J; bases not matched to a gene: 3. The CDR3 runs to 14 residues. Germline V lookup: CDR1 SGDLS, CDR2 YYNGEE. Here the CDR3 reads CASSQRETTDTQYF. The CDR3 region has the DNA TGTGCCAGCAGCCAGCGGGAGACCACAGATACGCAGTATTTT.

The genes are TRBV5-1 and TRBJ2-3; TRBD1 aligns across 10 bases. The V gene end was trimmed by 0 bases and the J gene end by 4 bases; junction bases not matched to a gene: 5. This CDR3 region has 16 residues. Per germline, CDR1 SGHRS and CDR2 YFSETQ. The DNA of the CDR3 is TGCGCCAGCAGCTTGGGGGGGACAGGGGTCCCAGATACGCAGTATTTT. Encoded protein: CASSLGGTGVPDTQYF.

The rearrangement uses TRBV5-1 and TRBJ1-1; D perhaps matches TRBD1 (6 bases). CDR1 is SGHRS, CDR2 YFSETQ, per germline. Between the trimmed V and J ends, which lost 0 bases and 1 base, there was a span of 7 bases. The CDR3 has 14 amino acids. The CDR3 spells CASSLDRANTEAFF. CDR3 DNA: TGCGCCAGCAGCTTGGACAGGGCGAACACTGAAGCTTTCTTT.